The rows below give T cell receptor beta chains drawn from one sample of a study of T cells in Graves' hyperthyroidism and ophthalmopathy. TCRdb fed the multiplex PCR reads into MiXCR, producing one record per CDR3 protein. There are some 620,000 distinct CDR3 sequences in the sample; 15% to 20% occur only once, and around 4% lies in the top ten. Sequences were obtained from blood. All receptors derive from a woman in her twenties or thirties with Graves' hyperthyroidism. CDR3s include the opening cysteine and the closing phenylalanine or tryptophan. D genes are given only for firm matches. A clone size is listed for some rows: how often the clone was seen (once, few, many), or a class if it is expanded.

TRBD2	-	TRBV5-1	TRBJ2-1	TGCGCCAGCAGCCTTTGGACTAGCGGGAGAGGGTCCTACAATGAGCAGTTCTTC	CASSLWTSGRGSYNEQFF
TRBD2	many	TRBV3-1	TRBJ2-3	TGTGCCAGCAGCCAAGTTCTTGGTAGCGGGAGCTCAGATACGCAGTATTTT	CASSQVLGSGSSDTQYF
-	-	TRBV11-3	TRBJ2-3	TGTGCCAGCAGCTTAGGCACACTATCCACAGATACGCAGTATTTT	CASSLGTLSTDTQYF
TRBD2	-	TRBV5-1	TRBJ2-1	TGCGCCAGCAGCTTGGATGCTAGCGGGACAGCTGGTGAGCAGTTCTTC	CASSLDASGTAGEQFF
TRBD2	-	TRBV20-1	TRBJ2-1	TGCAGTGCTAGAGGCGGCGGGAGGGTTCCATGGTACAATGAGCAGTTCTTC	CSARGGGRVPWYNEQFF
TRBD1	-	TRBV6-1	TRBJ1-2	TGTGCCAGCAGTATCCGACAGGGCCTGGATGGCTACACCTTC	CASSIRQGLDGYTF
TRBD2	many	TRBV27	TRBJ2-7	TGTGCCAGCAGTTCCTGGACTAGCGGGATCACCTACGAGCAGTACTTC	CASSSWTSGITYEQYF
TRBD2	many	TRBV3-1	TRBJ2-7	TGTGCCAGCAGCCTTCTAGCGGCGCGACCCCCCTACGAGCAGTACTTC	CASSLLAARPPYEQYF
TRBD2	-	TRBV20-1	TRBJ2-1	TGCAGTGCTAGGGCCTTAGAACTAGCGGGAGTAACCAATGAGCAGTTCTTC	CSARALELAGVTNEQFF
TRBD2	-	TRBV18	TRBJ2-7	TGTGCCAGCTCACAAGGAGCGGGAGACGGCGAGCAGTACTTC	CASSQGAGDGEQYF
-	-	TRBV19	TRBJ1-5	TGTGCCAGTAGTATAGTAGGGGGGATTGGCAATCAGCCCCAGCATTTT	CASSIVGGIGNQPQHF
-	-	TRBV6-1	TRBJ2-7	TGTGCCACCGAGCCTACAGGGCGGAGGGCCTACGAGCAGTACTTC	CATEPTGRRAYEQYF
TRBD2	few	TRBV5-1	TRBJ2-5	TGCGCCAGCAGCTTGGAGGCGGGAGATTTGGAGACCCAGTACTTC	CASSLEAGDLETQYF
TRBD2	many	TRBV28	TRBJ2-1	TGTGCCAGCAGTTCTGGACTAGTTTCGTTCTTC	CASSSGLVSFF
TRBD2	many	TRBV5-1	TRBJ2-7	TGCGCCAGCAGCTTGGCCATGACTAGCGACCCGTTAGAAGAGCAGTACTTC	CASSLAMTSDPLEEQYF
-	-	TRBV28	TRBJ1-6	TGTGCCAGCAGCCGCAACCGCTACCGAGATTATAATTCACCCCTCCACTTT	CASSRNRYRDYNSPLHF
-	many	TRBV28	TRBJ2-3	TGTGCCAGCACGCTTACTAGCACAGATACGCAGTATTTT	CASTLTSTDTQYF
-	-	TRBV3-1	TRBJ1-1	TGTGCCAGCAGCCCCGCGCCGGGTATGAACACTGAAGCTTTCTTT	CASSPAPGMNTEAFF
TRBD1	few	TRBV28	TRBJ1-5	TGTGCCAGCAGTCTCGGCCTGCTGACCCCCGGGACAGGGGCCCATAGCAATCAGCCCCAGCATTTT	CASSLGLLTPGTGAHSNQPQHF
-	-	TRBV19	TRBJ1-2	TGTGCCAGTAGTATATTGCTCACCACTTATGGCTACACCTTC	CASSILLTTYGYTF
TRBD1	many	TRBV18	TRBJ1-5	TGTGCCAGCTCCCTGGACAGGGGAGTTGGTCAGCCCCAGCATTTT	CASSLDRGVGQPQHF
-	few	TRBV30	TRBJ1-6	TGTGCCTGGCGCCCAGGCGGGGATTCACCCCTCCACTTT	CAWRPGGDSPLHF
-	many	TRBV24-1	TRBJ2-1	TGTGCCACCAGTGATTCCTCCTTCGATGAGCAGTTCTTC	CATSDSSFDEQFF
TRBD1	-	TRBV13	TRBJ1-2	TGTGCCAGCAGCTTAGGAAGGGGGCTTAGCTACACCTTC	CASSLGRGLSYTF
TRBD1	few	TRBV7-2	TRBJ1-1	TGTGCCAGCAGCACGGCCGACAGGGCGATAATGAACACTGAAGCTTTCTTT	CASSTADRAIMNTEAFF
TRBD2	few	TRBV5-8	TRBJ2-5	TGTGCCAGCAGCCGAATGTGGCTAGCGGGAGCCTTTACCTCAAACCCTCAAGAGACCCAGTACTTC	CASSRMWLAGAFTSNPQETQYF
TRBD1	many	TRBV7-3	TRBJ2-5	TGTGCCAGCAGCTTGGGGACAGTCCCCGGGCAAGAGACCCAGTACTTC	CASSLGTVPGQETQYF
-	-	TRBV27	TRBJ1-1	TGTGCCAGCCGGAAGTTATCAGGGCTGACTGAAGCTTTCTTT	CASRKLSGLTEAFF